The 17 T cell receptor beta chains reported below all come from one sample, sequenced in a study of T cell responses to AZD1222 COVID-19 vaccine. Here immunoSEQ multiplex PCR was the method, and the copy in TCRdb shows in-frame clones only, minus some. The sample comprises about 140,000 clones, 80% to 95% of which are singletons, and more than 5% rests with the top ten. The material sequenced was peripheral blood, taken on day 0 of AZD1222 vaccination. These receptors were taken from an adult in good health.

The CDR3 is CASSHRTESSYEQYF. As DNA, the CDR3 is TGTGCCAGCAGCCACCGGACGGAGAGCTCCTACGAGCAGTACTTC. The V and J genes are TRBV3-1 (or the pseudogene TRBV3-2) and TRBJ2-7; D not certain. CDR1 LGHDT and CDR2 YNNKEL come from the germline V gene (reference sequence). Trimming took off 3 bases at V and 0 bases at J, with 12 bases between the two ends. The length of the CDR3 is 15 residues.

The rearrangement uses TRBV5-1 and TRBJ2-1, with 7 bases aligning to TRBD2. Germline V CDR1 and CDR2: SGHRS, YFSETQ. The junction had 7 bases not matched to a gene; V was cut back by 3 bases and J by 10 bases. This CDR3 is 13 amino acids long. DNA for the CDR3: TGCGCCAGCAGCTCCGATTTCGGGGGGGAGCAGTTCTTC. It specifies CASSSDFGGEQFF.

The CDR3 sequence is CASSGPRDTQYF. The CDR3 nucleotides are TGTGCCAGTAGTGGACCGCGGGATACGCAGTATTTT. The chain has TRBV19 and TRBJ2-3; no reliable D call. The V gene lost 5 bases and the J gene lost 6 bases, with 9 bases spanning the gap. Per the germline V gene, CDR1 is LNHDA and CDR2 is SQIVND (reference sequence). The CDR3 is made up of 12 amino acids.

The genes are TRBV28 and TRBJ1-4; maybe TRBD1 (5 bases). V was pared by 8 bases and J by 0 bases, with 13 bases between. There are 15 residues in the CDR3. From germline, CDR1 is MDHEN and CDR2 SYDVKM. For the CDR3, the DNA is TGTGCCAGCCTGACCGGGGCGGCAACTAATGAAAAACTGTTTTTT. It yields the protein CASLTGAATNEKLFF.

The chain employs TRBV11-2 and TRBJ2-7; D may be TRBD1 or TRBD2 (6 bases each). Germline V CDR1 and CDR2: SGHAT, FQNNGV. This CDR3 has 12 amino acids. The V end lost 4 bases, the J end lost 7 bases, and 11 bases lay between the germline ends. The CDR3 sequence is CASSWGAGEQYF. In DNA, the CDR3 is TGTGCCAGCAGCTGGGGGGCAGGGGAGCAGTACTTC.

The J gene is TRBJ1-1, the V gene TRBV5-8, with D perhaps TRBD1 (5 bases). V lost 2 bases, J lost 10 bases, and 15 bases lay in between. The CDR3 consists of 13 residues. Per germline, CDR1 SGHTS and CDR2 YDEGEE. CDR3 residues: CASSLKGAGGAFF. The CDR3 nucleotides are TGTGCCAGCAGCTTAAAAGGGGCGGGGGGAGCTTTCTTT.

V is TRBV7-2 and J is TRBJ2-5; D is unclear. This CDR3 region has 13 residues. The germline V gene has CDR1 SGHTA and CDR2 FQGNSA. V shed 5 bases and J shed 0 bases, with 7 bases lying between them. The chain's CDR3 is CASSLVYQETQYF. Here the CDR3 DNA reads TGTGCCAGCAGCCTAGTATACCAAGAGACCCAGTACTTC.

The rearrangement joins TRBV28 to TRBJ1-4, with D tentatively TRBD1 (6 bases). The CDR3 totals 15 residues. Between the trimmed V and J ends, which lost 7 bases and 4 bases, there was a span of 16 bases. From germline, CDR1 is MDHEN and CDR2 SYDVKM. CDR3 sequence (DNA): TGTGCCAGCACCACCTTCGACAGGATTAATGAAAAACTGTTTTTT. Translating it yields CASTTFDRINEKLFF.

This clone showed up just a few times. This chain links TRBV2 with TRBJ1-3; D ambiguous. Germline V gives CDR1 SNHLY, CDR2 FYNNEI. The V gene lost 4 bases and the J gene lost 4 bases, with 11 bases spanning the gap. The CDR3 length is 14 residues. DNA of the CDR3: TGTGCCAGCAGTGTAAAAGGGTCCGGAAACACCATATATTTT. Encoded protein: CASSVKGSGNTIYF.

This clone occurred once. This sequence joins TRBV18 and TRBJ2-2; 7 nucleotides align to TRBD2. The CDR3 loop spans 13 amino acids. CDR1 KGHSH and CDR2 LQKENI come from the germline V gene. Germline trimming cut 3 bases from V and 6 bases from J; bases unmatched to any gene: 1. As DNA, the CDR3 is TGTGCCAGCTCACCGGGGAGGGCCGGGGAGCTGTTTTTT. Its translation: CASSPGRAGELFF.

CDR3 DNA: TGTGCCAGCAGTGAACGAAGCCGCGGAACAGAAAATGAAAAACTGTTTTTT. Protein product: CASSERSRGTENEKLFF. The genes are TRBV25-1 and TRBJ1-4; the D is unclear. Germline values: CDR1 MGHDK, CDR2 SYGVNS. The V and J ends lost 2 bases and 5 bases respectively, with 18 bases between them. The CDR3 is made up of 17 amino acids.

This rearrangement joins TRBV24-1 to TRBJ1-2; 9 positions match TRBD1. This CDR3 region has 15 residues. The J segment lost 0 bases and the V segment lost 7 bases, leaving 5 bases of the junction unmatched. Germline-derived CDR1 and CDR2 are KGHDR and SFDVKD. The CDR3 loop is CATSPRTGANYGYTF. DNA of the CDR3: TGTGCCACCAGCCCCCGGACAGGGGCTAACTATGGCTACACCTTC.

This chain joins TRBV28 and TRBJ2-2; D unclear. With 1 base removed from V and 5 bases from J, the gap between germline ends came to 8 bases. The germline V gene encodes CDR1 MDHEN and CDR2 SYDVKM. The CDR3 has 14 residues. The CDR3 loop is CASSLFRATGELFF. The CDR3 coding sequence is TGTGCCAGCAGTTTATTTCGGGCTACCGGGGAGCTGTTTTTT.

The V and J genes are TRBV18 and TRBJ1-1; D remains ambiguous. Germline loops: CDR1 KGHSH, CDR2 LQKENI. The CDR3 is 12 residues long. Between the trimmed V and J ends, which lost 2 bases and 4 bases, there was a span of 5 bases. CDR3 sequence reads: CASSPVSTEAFF. CDR3 in DNA: TGTGCCAGCTCACCAGTCTCCACTGAAGCTTTCTTT.

The genes are TRBV28 and TRBJ1-2; 7 bases agree with TRBD1. V shed 4 bases and J 0 bases; nucleotides not matched to a gene: 5. This CDR3 has 15 amino acids. Germline loops: CDR1 MDHEN, CDR2 SYDVKM. The CDR3 DNA follows: TGTGCCAGCAGTTCCTGGCAGGGGGCTAACTATGGCTACACCTTC. This translates into CASSSWQGANYGYTF.

This chain connects TRBV27 to TRBJ2-1; D possibly corresponds to TRBD1 (6 bases). Trimming took off 2 bases at V and 8 bases at J, with 13 bases between the two ends. Looked up from germline, CDR1 is MNHEY and CDR2 is SMNVEV (reference sequence). This CDR3 region has 14 residues. The CDR3 nucleotides are TGTGCCAGCAGTTTAATAACAGGGATAGATGAGCAGTTCTTC. Translated, it gives CASSLITGIDEQFF.

This clone came up a few times. This chain uses TRBV19 with TRBJ1-5; 11 bases line up with TRBD1. J was trimmed by 4 bases and V by 4 bases; bases with no gene match: 3. CDR1 is LNHDA and CDR2 is SQIVND in the germline V gene (reference sequence). There are 15 residues in the CDR3. The CDR3 bases are TGTGCCAGTAGTACAGGACAGGGGGCAAATCAGCCCCAGCATTTT. Protein: CASSTGQGANQPQHF. The complete variable domain, with remaining parts taken from reference TRBV19 and TRBJ1-5, reads DGGITQSPKYLFRKEGQNVTLSCEQNLNHDAMYWYRQDPGQGLRLIYYSQIVNDFQKGDIAEGYSVSREKKESFPLTVTSAQKNPTAFYLCASSTGQGANQPQHFGDGTRLSIL.